These 32 T cell receptor beta chains share one sample of origin, sequenced in a study of blood T cells in healthy people across ages. For the second PCR, which ran for about 6 to 11 cycles, a sample-barcoded 5' primer and a J-beta primer mix were used. TCRdb re-called the 5' RACE reads through MiXCR, storing one row per CDR3 protein. This sample has roughly 410,000 distinct CDR3 sequences, with approximately 52% found just once. Sequencing was carried out using blood. These receptors all stem from a man in his 60s in good health.

The chain employs TRBV28 and TRBJ2-5; 7 nucleotides align to TRBD1. J was trimmed by 5 bases and V by 4 bases; bases with no gene match: 7. Germline V lookup: CDR1 MDHEN, CDR2 SYDVKM. The CDR3 has 14 amino acids. The CDR3, as DNA: TGTGCCAGCAGTTCTGCAGGGGGTGGGGAGACCCAGTACTTC. It is translated as CASSSAGGGETQYF.

At least ten counts were recorded for this clonotype. The chain links TRBV10-2 to TRBJ2-7, with D tentatively TRBD2 (6 bases). V lost 0 bases to trimming and J lost 5 bases, with 8 bases between them. Looked up from germline, CDR1 is WSHSY and CDR2 is SAAADI. This CDR3 contains 13 residues. CDR3 residues: CASSESWGDEQYF. CDR3 nucleotides: TGCGCCAGCAGTGAGTCGTGGGGGGACGAGCAGTACTTC.

The rearrangement links TRBV18 to TRBJ2-3; D is unclear. Trimming cost V 6 bases and J 3 bases, with 16 bases left between them. The CDR3 runs to 15 residues. Germline loops: CDR1 KGHSH, CDR2 LQKENI. The CDR3 nucleotides read TGTGCCAGCTCCGCCAGACGTCCCGGTACAGATACGCAGTATTTT. This gives the protein CASSARRPGTDTQYF.

The genes are TRBV29-1 and TRBJ1-1; D gene ambiguous. Trimming took off 6 bases at V and 0 bases at J, with 8 bases between the two ends. The CDR3 loop spans 12 amino acids. The germline V gene encodes CDR1 SQVTM and CDR2 ANQGSEA. CDR3 residues: CSVGYMNTEAFF. The CDR3 DNA reads TGCAGCGTCGGGTACATGAACACTGAAGCTTTCTTT.

This clonotype was detected many times. This chain links TRBV9 with TRBJ1-1; a weak D match, TRBD1 (5 bases). V was pared by 4 bases and J by 3 bases, with 22 bases between. The CDR3 consists of 17 residues. Germline-derived CDR1 and CDR2 are SGDLS and YYNGEE. As DNA, the CDR3 is TGTGCCAGCAGCCCCCGAGCAGGGACGGGTATAGACACTGAAGCTTTCTTT. It codes for CASSPRAGTGIDTEAFF.

The chain carries TRBV20-1 and TRBJ2-5; D tentatively fits TRBD1 or TRBD2 (7 bases each). CDR3 length: 15 amino acids. V was clipped by 5 bases and J by 0 bases, with 16 bases between them. Germline V gives CDR1 DFQATT, CDR2 SNEGSKA (reference sequence). The CDR3 nucleotides read TGCAGTGCTGGGGGGGTAGGGGGCCACCAAGAGACCCAGTACTTC. It specifies CSAGGVGGHQETQYF.

The J gene is TRBJ2-5, the V gene TRBV7-8; 8 bases line up with TRBD1. V was pared by 0 bases and J by 1 base, with 1 base of the junction left unmatched. CDR1 is SGHVS, CDR2 FQNEAQ, per germline. There are 15 residues in the CDR3. CDR3 sequence (DNA): TGTGCCAGCAGCTTAGCAGGGACAGGCCAAGAGACCCAGTACTTC. It yields the protein CASSLAGTGQETQYF.

This clonotype was seen a few times. The chain is built from TRBV6-1 and TRBJ2-6, with D possibly being TRBD1 or TRBD2 (5 bases each). Germline lookup yields CDR1 MNHNS and CDR2 SASEGT. With 7 bases removed from V and 0 bases from J, the gap between germline ends came to 19 bases. CDR3 length equals 18 residues. DNA for the CDR3: TGTGCCAGCAAAGGTCCGGGGCAGGCGGGCTCTGGGGCCAACGTCCTGACTTTC. This gives the protein CASKGPGQAGSGANVLTF.

The CDR3, as DNA: TGTGCCAGCAGTCCCCATCCCCGAGGCGGTTACTACGAGCAGTACTTC. It translates to CASSPHPRGGYYEQYF. The chain is built from TRBV27 and TRBJ2-7, with D uncertain. The CDR3 loop spans 16 amino acids. Trimming took 5 bases from V and 3 from J, leaving 20 bases between them. Germline V gene lookup returns CDR1 MNHEY and CDR2 SMNVEV (reference sequence).

This clonotype appeared a single time. This chain joins TRBV4-2 and TRBJ1-3; perhaps TRBD1 as D (6 bases). CDR1 and CDR2 (germline): LGHNA, YNFKEQ. Deletions cut 0 bases from V and 4 bases from J, with 13 bases between. The CDR3 length is 16 residues. CDR3 DNA: TGTGCCAGCAGCCAAGATAGCGGGGGGCCCGGAAACACCATATATTTT. Protein sequence: CASSQDSGGPGNTIYF.

The rearrangement uses TRBV6-2 or TRBV6-3 and TRBJ2-4, with 8 bases fitting TRBD2. The CDR3 consists of 20 residues. The junction had 13 bases not matched to a gene; V was cut back by 0 bases and J by 0 bases. Germline CDR1 is MNHEY and CDR2 is SVGEGT. Here the CDR3 reads CASSYSISGGAFLAKNIQYF. The CDR3 bases are TGTGCCAGCAGTTACTCGATTTCGGGAGGGGCATTTTTAGCCAAAAACATTCAGTACTTC.

The chain links TRBV28 to TRBJ2-1, with TRBD2 as a possible D gene (6 bases). Trimming shortened V by 10 bases and J by 1 base, and 26 bases separated the two germline ends. Germline loops: CDR1 MDHEN, CDR2 SYDVKM. The CDR3 loop spans 18 amino acids. The CDR3 protein is CATDLFPGGVMSYNEQFF. The CDR3 DNA reads TGTGCCACCGATCTGTTCCCCGGGGGAGTCATGTCCTACAATGAGCAGTTCTTC.

This clonotype has more than one count but fewer than ten. The rearrangement joins TRBV7-2 to TRBJ2-6, with D maybe TRBD1 (5 bases). Trimming shortened V by 4 bases and J by 4 bases, and 11 bases separated the two germline ends. Germline lookup yields CDR1 SGHTA and CDR2 FQGNSA. The CDR3 totals 15 residues. CDR3 DNA sequence: TGTGCCAGCAGCTACCAGGGTGGCGGGGCCAACGTCCTGACTTTC. Its protein is CASSYQGGGANVLTF. The full variable domain, completed using reference TRBV7-2 and TRBJ2-6, is GAGVSQSPSNKVTEKGKDVELRCDPISGHTALYWYRQSLGQGLEFLIYFQGNSAPDKSGLPSDRFSAERTGGSVSTLTIQRTQQEDSAVYLCASSYQGGGANVLTFGAGSRLTVL.

The chain couples TRBV7-2 to TRBJ2-3, with 7 bases identical to TRBD2. In germline, CDR1 is SGHTA, CDR2 FQGNSA. Unmatched junction bases numbered 11, after V lost 1 base and J lost 7 bases. The CDR3 spans 16 residues. In DNA, the CDR3 is TGTGCCAGCAGCTTAGAGCCTGCGGGAGCCGCTTATACGCAGTATTTT. Translation: CASSLEPAGAAYTQYF.

This rearrangement joins TRBV6-5 to TRBJ1-5; 9 bases align to TRBD1. Germline CDR1 and CDR2: MNHEY and SVGAGI. V was clipped by 6 bases and J by 5 bases; unmatched bases: 2. CDR3 length equals 13 residues. CDR3 amino acids: CASRQGAHQPQHF. CDR3 DNA: TGTGCCAGCAGACAGGGGGCCCATCAGCCCCAGCATTTT.

This chain uses TRBV12-3 or TRBV12-4 with TRBJ2-1; 8 bases are shared with TRBD2. Trimming removed 10 bases from V and 6 bases from J; junction bases left unmatched: 11. This CDR3 region has 14 residues. The CDR3: CANGRGGAFNEQFF. The CDR3 DNA reads TGTGCCAATGGTCGGGGGGGGGCCTTCAATGAGCAGTTCTTC.

The CDR3 coding sequence is TGTGCCAGCACAGACAGGGCGACCTATGGCTACACCTTC. Translation: CASTDRATYGYTF. This chain links TRBV6-2 or TRBV6-3 with TRBJ1-2, with 7 positions matching TRBD1. The germline CDR1 and CDR2 sequences are MNHEY and SVGEGT. V was pared by 7 bases and J by 4 bases, with 6 bases of the junction left unmatched. This CDR3 contains 13 residues.

CDR3 sequence reads: CASSLAGGVNEQFF. CDR3 coding DNA: TGTGCCAGCAGCTTAGCCGGGGGCGTGAATGAGCAGTTCTTC. The chain links TRBV7-8 to TRBJ2-1; D is possibly TRBD1 or TRBD2 (6 bases each). V lost 0 bases to trimming and J lost 7 bases, with 10 bases between them. CDR1 SGHVS and CDR2 FQNEAQ come from the germline V gene. This CDR3 contains 14 residues.

This clonotype was seen a handful of times. The chain couples TRBV20-1 to TRBJ1-6; TRBD1 agrees at 7 bases. Germline CDR1 is DFQATT and CDR2 is SNEGSKA (reference sequence). V lost 5 bases, J lost 0 bases, and 10 bases stayed unmatched. The CDR3 totals 17 residues. CDR3 in DNA: TGCAGTGCTGAGGGCCGACAGGGCGCCTCCTATAATTCACCCCTCCACTTT. The encoded protein is CSAEGRQGASYNSPLHF.

The rearrangement uses TRBV9 and TRBJ2-3; D not resolved. The CDR3 covers 13 residues. Trimming took 6 bases from V and 1 from J, leaving 9 bases between them. Germline V lookup: CDR1 SGDLS, CDR2 YYNGEE. CDR3 sequence (DNA): TGTGCCAGCACCAGGTGGGGCACAGATACGCAGTATTTT. It is translated as CASTRWGTDTQYF.

The chain is built from TRBV4-1 and TRBJ2-1, with a possible D match to TRBD2 (5 bases). This CDR3 contains 14 residues. The germline V and J ends were trimmed by 0 bases and 10 bases, with 13 bases remaining between them. Germline V gives CDR1 MGHRA, CDR2 YSYEKL. As DNA, the CDR3 is TGCGCCAGCAGCCAAGATTCCCACCCGGGGGAGCAGTTCTTC. Protein: CASSQDSHPGEQFF.

This clonotype came up once. The genes are TRBV4-1 and TRBJ2-4; weak D call: TRBD1 (5 bases). TRBJ2-7 matches the DNA end more closely, so the J call is doubtful. Looked up from germline, CDR1 is MGHRA and CDR2 is YSYEKL. The CDR3 is 12 amino acids. The CDR3 sequence is CASSHTGGEQYF. Here the CDR3 DNA reads TGCGCCAGCAGCCACACAGGCGGCGAGCAGTACTTC.

This chain connects TRBV12-3 or TRBV12-4 to TRBJ2-5; possibly TRBD1 for D (7 bases). V was trimmed by 3 bases and J by 11 bases, leaving 19 bases between them. This CDR3 comprises 14 residues. CDR3 in DNA: TGTGCCAGCAGTTTCAATAGGGGGCGGAGGGAGCAGTACTTC. It translates to CASSFNRGRREQYF.

The V call is TRBV12-3 or TRBV12-4, the J call TRBJ1-6; unclear D gene. CDR3 size: 14 residues. Between the trimmed V and J ends, which lost 3 bases and 7 bases, there was a span of 10 bases. The CDR3 here is CASSFNRINSPLHF. DNA of the CDR3: TGTGCCAGCAGTTTCAACAGAATAAATTCACCCCTCCACTTT.

This chain uses TRBV20-1 with TRBJ2-1, with D tentatively TRBD2 (6 bases). TRBJ2-7 explains the end of the DNA better; the J call may be wrong. The CDR3 is 14 amino acids. Germline V lookup: CDR1 DFQATT, CDR2 SNEGSKA (reference sequence). In DNA form, the CDR3 reads TGCAGTGCTAGACATACCCCGGGGGAATACGAGCAGTACTTC. Protein product: CSARHTPGEYEQYF.

This clonotype was found a few times. The CDR3 DNA is TGCAGTGCCCCTCGGGACAGCGGGGCCAAAAACATTCAGTACTTC. Translated: CSAPRDSGAKNIQYF. This chain links TRBV20-1 with TRBJ2-4, with D tentatively TRBD1 (7 bases). The germline CDR1 and CDR2 sequences are DFQATT and SNEGSKA (reference sequence). V was clipped by 6 bases and J by 1 base, with 16 bases between them. This CDR3 is 15 amino acids long.

CDR3 loop: CAYGGGPDNSPLHF. For the CDR3, the DNA is TGTGCTTACGGGGGAGGGCCAGATAATTCACCCCTCCACTTT. The chain joins TRBV25-1 to TRBJ1-6, with D perhaps matching TRBD1 (5 bases). The germline V gene has CDR1 MGHDK and CDR2 SYGVNS. The CDR3 runs 14 residues. The complete variable domain, with remaining parts taken from reference TRBV25-1 and TRBJ1-6, reads EADIYQTPRYLVIGTGKKITLECSQTMGHDKMYWYQQDPGMELHLIHYSYGVNSTEKGDLSSESTVSRIRTEHFPLTLESARPSHTSQYLCAYGGGPDNSPLHFGNGTRLTVT.

V and J are TRBV4-1 and TRBJ2-3, with unresolved D. The germline V and J ends were trimmed by 1 base and 7 bases, with 6 bases remaining between them. Germline V gives CDR1 MGHRA, CDR2 YSYEKL. This CDR3 has 12 amino acids. The CDR3 region is CASSQVSYTQYF. Here the CDR3 DNA reads TGCGCCAGCAGCCAAGTGTCTTATACGCAGTATTTT.

There are a few counts of this clonotype. The chain has TRBV6-4 and TRBJ2-1; D unresolved. Germline V gives CDR1 MRHNA, CDR2 SNTAGT. The CDR3 is made up of 13 amino acids. V was cut by 1 base and J by 3 bases, with 4 bases left in between. The CDR3 region has the DNA TGTGCCAGCAGTGACTTCAACTACAATGAGCAGTTCTTC. It specifies CASSDFNYNEQFF.

This clonotype was seen more than once but under ten times. This chain joins TRBV11-1 and TRBJ2-7; a weak D match, TRBD2 (6 bases). The germline CDR1 and CDR2 sequences are SGHAT and FQDESV (reference sequence). The CDR3 loop spans 13 amino acids. V shed 4 bases and J shed 3 bases, with 10 bases lying between them. CDR3 DNA sequence: TGTGCCAGCAGCTCGGAGGGCTACTACGAGCAGTACTTC. Translating gives CASSSEGYYEQYF.

This chain links TRBV5-1 with TRBJ1-1, with 12 positions matching TRBD1. V lost 4 bases and J lost 3; bases outside the gene matches: 7. The V gene's germline CDR1 is SGHRS and CDR2 YFSETQ. The CDR3 has 16 residues. CDR3 coding DNA: TGCGCCAGCAGCCCCGGTGGGACAGGGGGCGACACTGAAGCTTTCTTT. Its translation: CASSPGGTGGDTEAFF. Filled out from reference TRBV5-1 and TRBJ1-1, the complete variable domain reads KAGVTQTPRYLIKTRGQQVTLSCSPISGHRSVSWYQQTPGQGLQFLFEYFSETQRNKGNFPGRFSGRQFSNSRSEMNVSTLELGDSALYLCASSPGGTGGDTEAFFGQGTRLTVV.

The chain has TRBV7-2 and TRBJ2-1, with 10 nucleotides matching TRBD1. After removal of 5 bases from V and 10 bases from J, the junction contained 5 bases not matched to a gene. This CDR3 contains 13 residues. Germline V gene sequence: CDR1 SGHTA, CDR2 FQGNSA. CDR3 bases: TGTGCCAGCAGCGCGACAGGGGGCCGGGAGCAGTTCTTC. Residues: CASSATGGREQFF.